This T cell receptor beta chain was recovered during a study of blood T cell repertoires in COVID-19. TCRdb's copy holds only in-frame clones and misses some; the assay was immunoSEQ multiplex PCR. The sample shows around 170,000 clones, 84% of them seen only once. This clonotype was sampled from a man aged 18 to 29 with active or convalescent COVID-19. Sequenced material: peripheral blood.

CDR3 DNA: TGTGCCAGCAGCTTAGCCGGGGATCAGCCCCAGCATTTT. Translated, it gives CASSLAGDQPQHF. The rearrangement links TRBV13 to TRBJ1-5; no firm D call. Germline CDR1 is PRHDT and CDR2 is FYEKMQ (reference sequence). V was trimmed by 1 base and J by 5 bases, leaving 6 bases between them. The CDR3 is made up of 13 amino acids.